The present T cell receptor (beta chain) was sequenced within a study of cytomegalovirus exposure and HLA in healthy donors. This clone showed up just once. PCR used 60 Vbeta primers and 13 Jbeta primers. Generated by immunoSEQ multiplex PCR, the TCRdb table keeps only in-frame clones and is missing some. The repertoire includes 85,000 to 130,000 clones, 60% to 85% of them detected once, and over 4.5% sits in the top ten. The CDR3 runs 16 residues. Losses at the gene ends were 0 bases for V and 0 bases for J; bases not matched to a gene: 2. Per germline, CDR1 SGHRS and CDR2 YFSETQ. The rearrangement joins TRBV5-1 to TRBJ2-5; 10 bases are shared with TRBD2. Sequenced sample: PBMCs. This receptor was taken from a woman younger than 35 in good health and CMV-seropositive. Here the CDR3 DNA reads TGCGCCAGCAGCTTGGCTACTAGCGGGAACCAAGAGACCCAGTACTTC. This encodes CASSLATSGNQETQYF.